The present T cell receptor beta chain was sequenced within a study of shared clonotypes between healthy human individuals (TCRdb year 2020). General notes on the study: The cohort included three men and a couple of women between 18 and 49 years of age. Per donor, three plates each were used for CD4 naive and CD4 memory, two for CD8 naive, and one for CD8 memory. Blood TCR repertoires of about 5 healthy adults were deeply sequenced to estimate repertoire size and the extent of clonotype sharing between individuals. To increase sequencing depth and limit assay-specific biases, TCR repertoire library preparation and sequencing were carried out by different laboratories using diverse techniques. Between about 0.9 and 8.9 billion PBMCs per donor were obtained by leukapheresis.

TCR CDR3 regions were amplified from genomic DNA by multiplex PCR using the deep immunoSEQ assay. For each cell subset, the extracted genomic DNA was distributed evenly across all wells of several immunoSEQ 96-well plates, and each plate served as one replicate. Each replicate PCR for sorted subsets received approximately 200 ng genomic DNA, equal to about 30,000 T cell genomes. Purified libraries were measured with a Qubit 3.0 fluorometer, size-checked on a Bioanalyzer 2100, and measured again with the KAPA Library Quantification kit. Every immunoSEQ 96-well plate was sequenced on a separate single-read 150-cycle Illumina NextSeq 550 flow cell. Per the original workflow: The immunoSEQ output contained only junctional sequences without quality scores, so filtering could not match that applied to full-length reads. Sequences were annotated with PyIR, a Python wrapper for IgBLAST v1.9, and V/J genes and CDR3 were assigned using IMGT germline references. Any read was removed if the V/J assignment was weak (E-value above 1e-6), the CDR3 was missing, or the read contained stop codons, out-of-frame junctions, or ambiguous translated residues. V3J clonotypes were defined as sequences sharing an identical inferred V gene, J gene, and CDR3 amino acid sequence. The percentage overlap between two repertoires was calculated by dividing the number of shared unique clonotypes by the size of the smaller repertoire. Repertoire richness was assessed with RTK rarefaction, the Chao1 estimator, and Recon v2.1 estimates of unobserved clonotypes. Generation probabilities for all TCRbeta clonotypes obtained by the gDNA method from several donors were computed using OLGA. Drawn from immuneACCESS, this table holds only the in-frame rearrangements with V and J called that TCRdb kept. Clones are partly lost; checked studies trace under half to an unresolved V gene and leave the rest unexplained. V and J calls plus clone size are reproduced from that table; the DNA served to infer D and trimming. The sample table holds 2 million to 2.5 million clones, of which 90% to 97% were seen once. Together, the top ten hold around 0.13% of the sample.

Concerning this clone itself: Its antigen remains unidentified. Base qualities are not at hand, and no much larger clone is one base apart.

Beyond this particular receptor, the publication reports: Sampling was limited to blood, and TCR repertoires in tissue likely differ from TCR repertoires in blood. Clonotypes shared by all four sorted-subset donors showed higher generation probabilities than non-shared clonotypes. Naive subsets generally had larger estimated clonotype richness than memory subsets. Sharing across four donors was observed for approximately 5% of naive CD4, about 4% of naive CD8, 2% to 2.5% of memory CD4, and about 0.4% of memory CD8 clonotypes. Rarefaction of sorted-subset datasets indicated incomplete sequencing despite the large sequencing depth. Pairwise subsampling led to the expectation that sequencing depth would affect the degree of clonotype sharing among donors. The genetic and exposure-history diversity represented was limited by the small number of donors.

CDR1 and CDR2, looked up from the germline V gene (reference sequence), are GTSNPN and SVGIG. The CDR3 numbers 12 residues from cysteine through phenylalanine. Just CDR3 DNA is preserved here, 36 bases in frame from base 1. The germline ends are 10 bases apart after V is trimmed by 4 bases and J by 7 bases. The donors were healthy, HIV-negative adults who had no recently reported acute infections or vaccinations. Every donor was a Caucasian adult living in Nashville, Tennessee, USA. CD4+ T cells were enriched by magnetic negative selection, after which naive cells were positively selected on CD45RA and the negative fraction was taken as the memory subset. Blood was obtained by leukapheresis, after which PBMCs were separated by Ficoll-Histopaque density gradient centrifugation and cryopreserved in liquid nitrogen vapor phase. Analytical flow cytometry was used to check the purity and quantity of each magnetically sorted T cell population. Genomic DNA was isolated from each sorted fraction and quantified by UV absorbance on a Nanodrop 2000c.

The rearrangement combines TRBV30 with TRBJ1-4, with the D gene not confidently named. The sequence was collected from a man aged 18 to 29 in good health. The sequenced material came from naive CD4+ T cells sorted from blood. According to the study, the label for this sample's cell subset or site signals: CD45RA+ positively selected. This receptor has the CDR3 CAWNPTGEKLFF. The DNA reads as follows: TGTGCCTGGAATCCGACGGGTGAAAAACTGTTTTTT.